Presented here are 23 T cell receptor beta chains from one specimen sequenced in a study of spatial heterogeneity in lung cancer. The antigens of these receptors remain unknown. The time point is: sample taken at primary tumor resection. TCRdb re-called the 5' RACE reads through MiXCR, storing one row per CDR3 protein. The data hold around 100,000 distinct CDR3 sequences, with roughly 4.5% observed a single time. Overall study findings and caveats: Counts of expanded intratumoral alpha and beta TCRs tracked tumor mutation counts.

The specimen comprised lung tumor tissue, sampled at surgery. Receptors originate from a male donor with early-stage non-small cell lung cancer.

This clonotype was recorded many times. The chain links TRBV27 to TRBJ1-6; D uncertain. V dropped 2 bases and J dropped 8 bases, with 10 bases sitting between them. Germline V gene sequence: CDR1 MNHEY, CDR2 SMNVEV (reference sequence). The CDR3 sequence is 14 residues long. In DNA form, the CDR3 reads TGTGCCAGCAGTTTACTCCCTAACCATTCACCCCTCCACTTT. Translated, it gives CASSLLPNHSPLHF.

The sample holds many counts of this clonotype. This chain joins TRBV20-1 and TRBJ1-1; D gene ambiguous. CDR1 and CDR2 from the germline V gene are DFQATT and SNEGSKA (reference sequence). The CDR3 sequence is 16 residues long. The V end was cut by 1 base, the J end by 7 bases, with 22 bases between. The DNA for the CDR3 is TGCAGTGCTAGAGGGGCAGGAAACGACCTAACCGGTGAAGCTTTCTTT. Translated: CSARGAGNDLTGEAFF.

This clonotype was observed at least ten times. The genes are TRBV7-9 and TRBJ2-3; D unclear. V lost 4 bases, J lost 7 bases, and 15 bases lay in between. Germline CDR1 reads SEHNR; CDR2 reads FQNEAQ (reference sequence). This CDR3 is built from 14 residues. CDR3 protein: CASSSAHGGNTQYF. CDR3 DNA sequence: TGTGCCAGCAGCTCAGCACACGGCGGAAATACGCAGTATTTT. Filled out from reference TRBV7-9 and TRBJ2-3, the complete variable domain reads DTGVSQNPRHKITKRGQNVTFRCDPISEHNRLYWYRQTLGQGPEFLTYFQNEAQLEKSRLLSDRFSAERPKGSFSTLEIQRTEQGDSAMYLCASSSAHGGNTQYFGPGTRLTVL.

This clonotype was observed at least ten times. The rearrangement uses TRBV7-6 and TRBJ2-7; D not resolved. The CDR3 loop spans 14 amino acids. CDR1 and CDR2 from the germline V gene are SGHVS and FNYEAQ. Trimming pared 4 bases from V and 3 bases from J, leaving 13 bases between. Written as DNA, the CDR3 is TGTGCCAGCAGCTATACCGGAAGCCACTACGAGCAGTACTTC. It yields the protein CASSYTGSHYEQYF. The full variable domain, with the rest looked up from reference TRBV7-6 and TRBJ2-7, is GAGVSQSPRYKVTKRGQDVALRCDPISGHVSLYWYRQALGQGPEFLTYFNYEAQQDKSGLPNDRFSAERPEGSISTLTIQRTEQRDSAMYRCASSYTGSHYEQYFGPGTRLTVT.

This clonotype was recorded at least ten times. The rearrangement joins TRBV27 to TRBJ1-1; weak D call: TRBD1 (5 bases). CDR1 is MNHEY and CDR2 is SMNVEV in the germline V gene (reference sequence). The ends were cut back, 3 bases at V and 10 bases at J, with 12 bases in the middle. The CDR3 is 12 residues long. The CDR3 loop reads CASSFPGGAAFF. The CDR3 region has the DNA TGTGCCAGCAGTTTCCCCGGCGGGGCAGCTTTCTTT.

This clonotype has ten or more counts. The CDR3 reads CSALSGRDQETQYF. The CDR3 coding sequence is TGCAGTGCCCTGAGCGGGAGGGACCAAGAGACCCAGTACTTC. The chain carries TRBV20-1 and TRBJ2-5, with 10 bases lining up with TRBD2. V lost 6 bases and J lost 0; bases outside the gene matches: 4. CDR1 is DFQATT and CDR2 is SNEGSKA in the germline V gene (reference sequence). The length of the CDR3 is 14 residues.

The sample holds many counts of this clonotype. The gene calls are TRBV4-1 and TRBJ2-1; TRBD2 matches 7 bases. The CDR3 has 14 amino acids. V lost 7 bases and J lost 0; bases outside the gene matches: 3. Germline V gene lookup returns CDR1 MGHRA and CDR2 YSYEKL. The CDR3 region is CASTRGSSYNEQFF. In DNA form, the CDR3 reads TGCGCCAGCACCCGCGGGAGCTCCTACAATGAGCAGTTCTTC.

This rearrangement joins TRBV6-5 to TRBJ2-7; 8 bases line up with TRBD2. Germline CDR1 is MNHEY and CDR2 is SVGAGI. The CDR3 has 12 residues. Germline trimming cut 8 bases from V and 2 bases from J; bases unmatched to any gene: 2. The CDR3 coding sequence is TGTGCCAGCTCCGGGGGGGCCTACGAGCAGTACTTC. Translated: CASSGGAYEQYF.

This clonotype was seen many times. J is TRBJ1-2 and V is TRBV13; 9 bases align to TRBD1. Germline V lookup: CDR1 PRHDT, CDR2 FYEKMQ (reference sequence). The ends lost 5 bases at V and 8 bases at J; junction bases unmatched: 6. CDR3 length: 13 residues. CDR3 in DNA: TGTGCCAGCAGCAAAGGGACAGGGAAAGGCTACACCTTC. Its translation is CASSKGTGKGYTF. Full variable domain (rest looked up from reference TRBV13 and TRBJ1-2): AAGVIQSPRHLIKEKRETATLKCYPIPRHDTVYWYQQGPGQDPQFLISFYEKMQSDKGSIPDRFSAQQFSDYHSELNMSSLELGDSALYFCASSKGTGKGYTFGSGTRLTVV.

The chain links TRBV20-1 to TRBJ1-1; weak D call: TRBD1 (6 bases). Trimming left V 2 bases short and J 7 bases short, with 11 bases between. CDR1 is DFQATT and CDR2 is SNEGSKA in the germline V gene (reference sequence). This CDR3 has 12 residues. CDR3 bases: TGCAGTGCTAGACACAGGGCGGGTGAAGCTTTCTTT. Its translation: CSARHRAGEAFF.

This clonotype was counted at least ten times. This chain connects TRBV12-3 or TRBV12-4 to TRBJ1-5; D is uncertain. Trimming took 7 bases from V and 8 from J, leaving 27 bases between them. The CDR3 sequence is 17 residues long. CDR3 in amino acids: CASTSNWNGRLDEPQHF. The CDR3 DNA is TGTGCCAGCACTTCAAACTGGAATGGGCGCCTCGATGAGCCCCAGCATTTT.

A note on this clonotype: A single base separates this from a much larger clone, so it may be a read error. This chain uses TRBV28 with TRBJ2-5; possibly TRBD2 for D (6 bases). This CDR3 spans 14 amino acids. CDR1 and CDR2 from the germline V gene are MDHEN and SYDVKM. Trimming removed 2 bases from V and 3 bases from J, with 10 bases in between. In DNA form, the CDR3 reads TGTGCCAGCAGTTTAAGGAGGGCAGAAGAGACCCAGTACTTC. Protein product: CASSLRRAEETQYF.

This sequence joins TRBV7-6 and TRBJ2-7; D is unclear. CDR1 is SGHVS, CDR2 FNYEAQ, per germline. V lost 2 bases and J lost 2, with 7 bases in between. This CDR3 has 13 amino acids. CDR3 amino acids: CASSLRQTYEQYF. CDR3 nucleotides: TGTGCCAGCAGCTTACGACAAACCTACGAGCAGTACTTC. The full variable domain, completed using reference TRBV7-6 and TRBJ2-7, is GAGVSQSPRYKVTKRGQDVALRCDPISGHVSLYWYRQALGQGPEFLTYFNYEAQQDKSGLPNDRFSAERPEGSISTLTIQRTEQRDSAMYRCASSLRQTYEQYFGPGTRLTVT.

This clonotype was picked up a small number of times. The chain carries TRBV20-1 and TRBJ1-5; D call uncertain. The CDR3 has 16 residues. The germline gives CDR1 DFQATT, CDR2 SNEGSKA (reference sequence). The V and J ends lost 0 bases and 0 bases respectively, with 12 bases between them. CDR3 amino acids: CSARERGFYSNQPQHF. Written as DNA, the CDR3 is TGCAGTGCTAGAGAAAGAGGGTTTTATAGCAATCAGCCCCAGCATTTT.

This clonotype was seen a few times. The genes are TRBV2 and TRBJ2-3; possible D gene TRBD1, 5 bases. V gave up 3 bases and J gave up 4 bases, with 20 bases separating them. This CDR3 has 17 residues. CDR1 and CDR2 from the germline V gene are SNHLY and FYNNEI. CDR3: CASSENGRTNRPDTQYF. The CDR3 region has the DNA TGTGCCAGCAGTGAGAACGGAAGGACAAACCGGCCAGATACGCAGTATTTT.

With regard to this clonotype: Since the CDR3 does not end with the conserved phenylalanine or tryptophan, this likely comes from a read error. No DNA is shown, since the ends of the CDR3 on it are uncertain; the CDR3 is the one TCRdb lists. The chain couples TRBV25-1 to TRBJ2-1; the listed D gene, TRBD2, was not tested against the DNA. The CDR3 length is 18 residues, termini included. Germline lookup yields CDR1 MGHDK and CDR2 SYGVNS. The CDR3 reads CASSVRLMTNFWTSGRAT.

This clonotype came up many times. V is TRBV29-1 and J is TRBJ2-5; 7 positions agree with TRBD1. This CDR3 has 13 residues. Germline V gene sequence: CDR1 SQVTM, CDR2 ANQGSEA. V gave up 7 bases and J gave up 5 bases; unmatched junction bases: 10. The DNA for the CDR3 is TGCAGCGGATCCGACAGGGCAGCCGAGACCCAGTACTTC. It encodes CSGSDRAAETQYF.

This clonotype was counted many times. V gene TRBV11-2 combines with J gene TRBJ1-1, with TRBD1 as a possible D gene (6 bases). Germline CDR1 SGHAT, CDR2 FQNNGV. The V gene lost 5 bases and the J gene lost 3 bases, with 25 bases spanning the gap. The CDR3 is made up of 18 amino acids. The CDR3 region is CASSLALWTVSVDTEAFF. The DNA for the CDR3 is TGTGCCAGCAGCCTAGCTTTGTGGACAGTATCCGTTGACACTGAAGCTTTCTTT.

This clonotype was detected a few times. The chain's CDR3 is CASTISPPGAASYNSPLHF. CDR3 DNA: TGTGCCAGCACCATCTCCCCACCCGGGGCAGCCTCCTATAATTCACCCCTCCACTTT. V is TRBV7-6 and J is TRBJ1-6; TRBD1 is a possible D gene (5 bases). The germline V gene encodes CDR1 SGHVS and CDR2 FNYEAQ. The CDR3 is 19 amino acids. Deletions cut 7 bases from V and 0 bases from J, with 22 bases between.

This clonotype was observed a single time. The V call is TRBV6-6, the J call TRBJ2-2; TRBD2 matches at 14 bases. Germline V gene data show CDR1 as MNHNY and CDR2 as SVGAGI (reference sequence). Trimming removed 2 bases from V and 8 bases from J; junction bases left unmatched: 10. There are 18 residues in the CDR3. DNA of the CDR3: TGTGCCAGCAGTTACCAGACTAGCGGGAGGGCATTTCCGGGGGAGCTGTTTTTT. Amino acids: CASSYQTSGRAFPGELFF.

This clonotype appeared a few times. The rearrangement joins TRBV7-2 to TRBJ1-4; TRBD1 matches at 9 bases. This CDR3 spans 16 amino acids. Germline V gene sequence: CDR1 SGHTA, CDR2 FQGNSA. J was trimmed by 0 bases and V by 5 bases; bases with no gene match: 4. The CDR3 loop is CASSRDRDATNEKLFF. CDR3 in DNA: TGTGCCAGCAGCCGGGACAGGGATGCAACTAATGAAAAACTGTTTTTT.

The chain recombines TRBV5-1 with TRBJ2-7; D may be TRBD1 (5 bases). Germline CDR1 SGHRS, CDR2 YFSETQ. This CDR3 comprises 14 residues. V lost 0 bases to trimming and J lost 2 bases, with 9 bases between them. CDR3 amino acids: CASSLVGPTYEQYF. The CDR3 DNA reads TGCGCCAGCAGCTTGGTGGGGCCCACCTACGAGCAGTACTTC.

This clonotype came up many times. J is TRBJ1-2 and V is TRBV29-1, with TRBD1 matching 7 bases. The CDR3 runs 13 residues. CDR1 and CDR2 from the germline V gene are SQVTM and ANQGSEA. V lost 7 bases to trimming and J lost 10 bases; unmatched junction nucleotides: 15. In DNA, the CDR3 is TGCAGCGGTAAGGGACAGCAGGGCGATGACTACACCTTC. It yields the protein CSGKGQQGDDYTF.